This T cell receptor (beta chain) was retrieved from a study of shared clonotypes between healthy human individuals. Overall study context: CD4 naive and memory got three plates each, CD8 naive two, CD8 memory one. Notes on the study in general: Sequencing depth was a factor that was expected to affect clonotype sharing among donors. Enrolling few donors narrowed the genetic and exposure-history diversity that was represented.

This clone was observed a single time. Its matching antigen is unknown. This CDR3 region has 16 residues. Germline CDR1 MGHRA, CDR2 YSYEKL. The trim removed 1 base at V and 7 bases at J, leaving 10 bases unmatched. The authors loaded roughly 200 ng DNA, 28,000 or so T cell genomes, into sorted-subset replicate PCRs. The repertoire was sequenced with immunoSEQ multiplex PCR; TCRdb's copy has only in-frame clones and lacks some. The data contain millions of clones, 85% to 95% of them singletons. V usage is TRBV4-1 and J usage is TRBJ1-1; the match to TRBD1 covers 9 bases. Sequenced: naive CD4+ T cells sorted from blood. Described subset: CD45RA+ positively selected. The clonotype originates from a young man in good health. In DNA form, the CDR3 reads TGCGCCAGCAGCCAAGTAACCGGGACAGGGATAATTGAAGCTTTCTTT. Its protein product is CASSQVTGTGIIEAFF.